The TCR beta chain described here comes from a study of identifying expanded T cells in peripheral blood. Collection occurred without any documented infections or immune events in donors. Only in-frame clones appear in the TCRdb table, and some are missing; sequencing was by immunoSEQ multiplex PCR. This table has more than 65,000 clones, 70% to 90% appearing once. In germline, CDR1 is SGHVS, CDR2 FQNEAQ. This CDR3 contains 12 residues. V was cut by 4 bases and J by 9 bases, with 10 bases left in between. With respect to this clone: Its matching antigen is unknown.

Study-wide findings and caveats: About 1.3 clones differed between technical replicates, versus around 15 and 18 over time. Clone count variance between roughly 2-week samples rose with total template count.

The receptor was isolated from a person aged 18 to 70 in good health. This chain joins TRBV7-8 and TRBJ2-1; D gene unclear. Material: blood. The CDR3 here is CASSSHDGEQFF. The CDR3 DNA follows: TGTGCCAGCAGCTCCCACGACGGTGAGCAGTTCTTC.